Below are 15 T cell receptor beta chains sequenced from a single sample in a study of shared clonotypes between healthy human individuals. Positive CCR7 selection of CD45RO-negative cells yielded the naive CD8 cells, and terminally differentiated effector memory CD45RA+ cells were excluded. Clones were read by immunoSEQ multiplex PCR, and TCRdb kept only the in-frame ones, dropping some. This table holds approximately 1.9 million clones, around 95% found once. Input material: naive CD8+ T cells from PBMCs. These receptors were obtained from a man in his late teens or twenties in good health. Some clones in this sample may be carry-over from other donors' samples.

The chain couples TRBV6-1 to TRBJ2-7; no clear D. The CDR3 length is 14 residues. Germline CDR1 and CDR2: MNHNS and SASEGT. Trimming removed 0 bases from V and 6 bases from J, with 12 bases in between. Written as DNA, the CDR3 is TGTGCCAGCAGTGAAGCCCCTCACCTTGGCGAGCAGTACTTC. Encoded protein: CASSEAPHLGEQYF.

This sequence joins TRBV27 and TRBJ1-5; D uncertain. The ends were cut back, 2 bases at V and 3 bases at J, with 11 bases in the middle. Germline V gene lookup returns CDR1 MNHEY and CDR2 SMNVEV (reference sequence). The length of the CDR3 is 15 residues. CDR3 region: CASSLIWGNNQPQHF. In DNA, the CDR3 is TGTGCCAGCAGTTTAATATGGGGAAACAATCAGCCCCAGCATTTT.

The chain has TRBV7-3 and TRBJ2-7; D may be TRBD2 (6 bases). In germline, CDR1 is SGHTA, CDR2 FQGTGA. V was pared by 1 base and J by 7 bases, with 11 bases between. The CDR3 consists of 13 residues. DNA of the CDR3: TGTGCCAGCAGCTTAAGTCAAGGGAGGGAGCAGTACTTC. Translating gives CASSLSQGREQYF.

This chain uses TRBV7-2 with TRBJ2-1; TRBD2 agrees at 10 bases. J gave up 3 bases and V 5 bases, and 10 bases lay outside the gene matches. Germline values: CDR1 SGHTA, CDR2 FQGNSA. CDR3 length equals 17 residues. CDR3 bases: TGTGCCAGCAGCCTGGAAGCTAGCGGGAGTCTCTACAATGAGCAGTTCTTC. Its translation: CASSLEASGSLYNEQFF.

This sequence joins TRBV7-9 and TRBJ2-7; TRBD1 might be the D (5 bases). This CDR3 spans 16 amino acids. Germline V gives CDR1 SEHNR, CDR2 FQNEAQ (reference sequence). Trimming shortened V by 0 bases and J by 5 bases, and 17 bases separated the two germline ends. Here the CDR3 DNA reads TGTGCCAGCAGCTTAGCGGTTTTCAAGGGGATCCACGAGCAGTACTTC. This sequence encodes CASSLAVFKGIHEQYF.

The V gene is TRBV5-1, the J gene TRBJ1-4, with D possibly being TRBD1 (6 bases). Trimming stripped 0 bases from V and 8 bases from J, with 20 bases between. Germline loops: CDR1 SGHRS, CDR2 YFSETQ. The CDR3 totals 17 residues. The CDR3 here is CASSLAPNRARTEKLFF. The DNA of the CDR3 is TGCGCCAGCAGCTTGGCCCCGAACAGGGCCCGAACCGAAAAACTGTTTTTT.

The rearrangement uses TRBV27 and TRBJ2-2; 9 nucleotides agree with TRBD2. The length of the CDR3 is 18 residues. Unmatched junction bases numbered 16, after V lost 5 bases and J lost 6 bases. Germline V CDR1 and CDR2: MNHEY, SMNVEV (reference sequence). The CDR3 region is CASSLTLRLAAGPGELFF. The CDR3 nucleotides read TGTGCCAGCAGTCTTACCTTGAGACTAGCGGCGGGTCCCGGGGAGCTGTTTTTT.

The V gene is TRBV29-1, the J gene TRBJ1-1; maybe TRBD1 (6 bases). Trimming left V 7 bases short and J 5 bases short, with 23 bases between. The CDR3 extends over 15 amino acids. CDR1 is SQVTM, CDR2 ANQGSEA, per germline. The CDR3 bases are TGCAGCGGCCTCGGGGTCGGGGGGCGAGGAACTGAAGCTTTCTTT. As protein: CSGLGVGGRGTEAFF.

The chain is built from TRBV27 and TRBJ2-7; 8 nucleotides line up with TRBD2. The CDR3 length is 17 residues. V lost 5 bases to trimming and J lost 4 bases; unmatched junction nucleotides: 16. Germline V gives CDR1 MNHEY, CDR2 SMNVEV (reference sequence). CDR3 bases: TGTGCCAGCAGTCCAGGGCCGGGACTAGGGTTGACGTACGAGCAGTACTTC. Translation: CASSPGPGLGLTYEQYF.

The rearrangement joins TRBV19 to TRBJ2-1; 10 nucleotides match TRBD2. Germline CDR1 LNHDA, CDR2 SQIVND (reference sequence). The CDR3 extends over 16 amino acids. After removal of 5 bases from V and 5 bases from J, the junction contained 9 bases not matched to a gene. CDR3 region: CASSRRLAGPNNEQFF. CDR3 sequence (DNA): TGTGCCAGTAGTCGCCGACTAGCGGGCCCGAACAATGAGCAGTTCTTC.

With respect to this clone: Other DNA sequences in this sample translate to the same CDR3. CDR3 bases: TGTGCCAGCAGCTTAGGAGGCAGAAACAATGAGCAGTTCTTC. Translated, it gives CASSLGGRNNEQFF. The chain couples TRBV7-9 to TRBJ2-1; D is unresolved. The CDR3 is 14 amino acids. Trimming left V 1 base short and J 5 bases short, with 9 bases between. Germline V gives CDR1 SEHNR, CDR2 FQNEAQ (reference sequence).

V usage is TRBV11-3 and J usage is TRBJ2-1; no reliable D call. The CDR3 is 17 amino acids. The V end lost 1 base, the J end lost 6 bases, and 19 bases lay between the germline ends. The germline V gene has CDR1 SGHNT and CDR2 YENEEA. CDR3 amino acids: CASSLVTSSRFSNEQFF. CDR3 DNA sequence: TGTGCCAGCAGCTTAGTGACATCTAGTAGATTCTCCAATGAGCAGTTCTTC.

CDR3 sequence: CSVTVAGTGGFNTEAFF. CDR3 coding DNA: TGCAGCGTTACAGTAGCCGGGACAGGGGGCTTTAACACTGAAGCTTTCTTT. J is TRBJ1-1 and V is TRBV29-1, with 12 bases that match TRBD1. With 5 bases clipped from V and 2 bases from J, the junction kept 12 bases outside the gene matches. This CDR3 has 17 amino acids. In germline, CDR1 is SQVTM, CDR2 ANQGSEA.

The chain employs TRBV19 and TRBJ2-6; D is unclear. Germline assignment: CDR1 LNHDA and CDR2 SQIVND (reference sequence). The V and J ends lost 6 bases and 0 bases respectively, with 6 bases between them. CDR3 size: 14 residues. CDR3 protein: CASRVASGANVLTF. In DNA, the CDR3 is TGTGCCAGTAGGGTAGCCTCTGGGGCCAACGTCCTGACTTTC.

The chain couples TRBV4-1 to TRBJ2-5; D not resolved. This CDR3 comprises 16 residues. CDR1 and CDR2 from the germline V gene are MGHRA and YSYEKL. V shed 1 base and J shed 5 bases, with 17 bases lying between them. CDR3 nucleotide sequence: TGCGCCAGCAGCCAAGGCTCGACTGTCCGGCAGGAGACCCAGTACTTC. Its protein is CASSQGSTVRQETQYF.